The 2 T cell receptor beta chains given below trace back to one sample, sequenced in a study of cytotoxic CD8 clonotypes in ibrutinib-treated CLL. Assay: immunoSEQ multiplex PCR; the TCRdb copy retains only in-frame clones and omits some. The sample has 75,000 to 90,000 clones; over 65% are singletons. The input for sequencing was PBMCs, taken after 24 months of ibrutinib treatment. The receptors come from a human donor with chronic lymphocytic leukemia.

This sequence joins TRBV19 and TRBJ1-2; tentative D call: TRBD1 (5 bases). Trimming pared 5 bases from V and 8 bases from J, leaving 18 bases between. From germline, CDR1 is LNHDA and CDR2 SQIVND (reference sequence). CDR3 length equals 14 residues. The chain's CDR3 is CASSRLETVYGYTF. The CDR3 nucleotides are TGTGCCAGTAGTCGATTGGAGACAGTTTACGGCTACACCTTC.

The chain joins TRBV9 to TRBJ2-1, with 9 bases matching TRBD2. V lost 3 bases, J lost 8 bases, and 12 bases stayed unmatched. This CDR3 is built from 16 residues. The germline V gene encodes CDR1 SGDLS and CDR2 YYNGEE. CDR3 amino acids: CASSGMGLARGDEQFF. DNA of the CDR3: TGTGCCAGCAGCGGAATGGGACTAGCCCGTGGCGATGAGCAGTTCTTC. Using reference TRBV9 and TRBJ2-1 for the parts outside the CDR3, the full variable domain is DSGVTQTPKHLITATGQRVTLRCSPRSGDLSVYWYQQSLDQGLQFLIQYYNGEERAKGNILERFSAQQFPDLHSELNLSSLELGDSALYFCASSGMGLARGDEQFFGPGTRLTVL.